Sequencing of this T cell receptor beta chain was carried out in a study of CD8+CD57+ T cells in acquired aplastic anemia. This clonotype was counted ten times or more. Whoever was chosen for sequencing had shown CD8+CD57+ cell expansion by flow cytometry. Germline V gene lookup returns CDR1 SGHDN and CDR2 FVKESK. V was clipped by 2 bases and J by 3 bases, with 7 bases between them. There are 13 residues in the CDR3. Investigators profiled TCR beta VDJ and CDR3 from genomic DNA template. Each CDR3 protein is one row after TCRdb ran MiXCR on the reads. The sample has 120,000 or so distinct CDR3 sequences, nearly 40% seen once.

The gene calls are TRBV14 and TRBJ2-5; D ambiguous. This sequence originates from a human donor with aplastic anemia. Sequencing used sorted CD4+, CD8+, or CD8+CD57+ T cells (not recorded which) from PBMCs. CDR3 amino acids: CASSQSRKETQYF. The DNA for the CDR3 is TGTGCCAGCAGCCAATCCAGGAAAGAGACCCAGTACTTC.